This is a list of T cell receptor beta chains from one sample in a study of graft-versus-host responses after intestinal transplantation. Method: immunoSEQ multiplex PCR; TCRdb's copy keeps in-frame clones and lacks some. The table records 15,000 to 20,000 clones, 82% of them present only once. The sequencing used ileum tissue, collected 17 days after transplant. These receptors originate from a human patient who received an intestinal transplant, so some T cells may come from the graft donor. CDR3s include the opening cysteine and the closing phenylalanine or tryptophan. D genes are given only for firm matches. Size tells how often a clone was seen (once, few, many) or the class of an expanded clone, and some rows leave it out.

d_gene	abundance	v_gene	j_gene	CDR3aa	CDR3nt
NA	NA	TRBV6-1	TRBJ2-3	CASSDDAFYTQYF	TGTGCCAGCAGTGACGATGCGTTCTATACGCAGTATTTT
TRBD1	NA	TRBV5-4	TRBJ2-2	CASRGGTGRFTGELFF	TGTGCCAGCAGGGGAGGGACAGGGAGGTTCACCGGGGAGCTGTTTTTT
NA	few	TRBV30	TRBJ1-5	CAWSKSAGRSNQPQHF	TGTGCCTGGAGTAAATCTGCGGGCCGAAGCAATCAGCCCCAGCATTTT
NA	NA	TRBV28	TRBJ2-7	CASSAGWVRYEQYF	TGTGCCAGCAGTGCGGGGTGGGTGCGATACGAGCAGTACTTC
TRBD1	NA	TRBV18	TRBJ2-7	CASSGQGAGFHYEQYF	TGTGCCAGCTCAGGGCAGGGGGCCGGGTTCCACTACGAGCAGTACTTC
TRBD1	NA	TRBV7-7	TRBJ2-5	CASSLNRGFQETQYF	TGTGCCAGCAGCCTCAACAGGGGATTCCAAGAGACCCAGTACTTC
NA	NA	TRBV7-2	TRBJ1-5	CASSPRGAPNQPQHF	TGTGCCAGCAGCCCTAGGGGGGCCCCCAATCAGCCCCAGCATTTT
NA	NA	TRBV11-2	TRBJ2-1	CASSFLRVLIDGEQFF	TGTGCCAGCAGCTTTTTGAGGGTTTTAATCGACGGTGAGCAGTTCTTC
TRBD1	few	TRBV30	TRBJ1-5	CAWSAPGQFNQPQHF	TGTGCCTGGAGTGCTCCGGGACAGTTCAATCAGCCCCAGCATTTT
NA	NA	TRBV11-2	TRBJ2-1	CASRPRDSYNEQFF	TGTGCCAGCAGACCACGCGACTCCTACAATGAGCAGTTCTTC
NA	NA	TRBV19	TRBJ2-7	CASSIEGCHSYEQYF	TGTGCCAGTAGTATAGAGGGCTGCCACTCCTACGAGCAGTACTTC
TRBD2	NA	TRBV11-1	TRBJ2-1	CASSLAGTSGSYEQFF	TGTGCCAGCAGCTTAGCCGGGACTAGCGGGAGTTATGAGCAGTTCTTC
TRBD1	NA	TRBV6-1	TRBJ1-4	CASSEGQGAEKLFF	TGTGCCAGCAGTGAAGGTCAGGGGGCTGAAAAACTGTTTTTT
TRBD2	NA	TRBV5-4	TRBJ2-7	CASSSRQTSGGTYEQYF	TGTGCCAGCAGCTCGAGGCAGACTAGCGGGGGTACCTACGAGCAGTACTTC
TRBD1	few	TRBV18	TRBJ2-7	CASSRQGSSYEQYF	TGTGCCAGCTCACGACAGGGTTCATCCTACGAGCAGTACTTC
TRBD1	NA	TRBV9	TRBJ1-6	CASSVPTGWGSPLHF	TGTGCCAGCAGCGTCCCGACAGGGTGGGGGTCACCCCTCCACTTT
NA	NA	TRBV7-8	TRBJ2-3	CASSLEGLAELTDTQYF	TGTGCCAGCAGCTTAGAGGGATTAGCGGAACTCACAGATACGCAGTATTTT
TRBD1	NA	TRBV7-9	TRBJ1-1	CASSLTGARGNTEAFF	TGTGCCAGCAGCTTAACAGGGGCTCGGGGGAACACTGAAGCTTTCTTT
TRBD1	NA	TRBV18	TRBJ2-3	CASSPTGHTDTQYF	TGTGCCAGCTCACCGACAGGGCACACAGATACGCAGTATTTT
NA	once	TRBV14	TRBJ2-7	CASSQGAGVWGDSSYEQYF	TGTGCCAGCAGCCAAGGTGCAGGAGTGTGGGGAGATTCCTCCTACGAGCAGTACTTC
NA	NA	TRBV28	TRBJ2-7	CASREPGRENEQYF	TGTGCCAGCAGAGAACCAGGGAGAGAAAACGAGCAGTACTTC
TRBD2	NA	TRBV18	TRBJ2-3	CASSLRKGGSTDTQYF	TGTGCCAGCTCACTACGGAAGGGAGGGAGCACAGATACGCAGTATTTT
NA	NA	TRBV4-2	TRBJ1-1	CASSQGGGGRANTEAFF	TGTGCCAGCAGCCAAGGGGGAGGTGGCAGGGCGAACACTGAAGCTTTCTTT
TRBD1	NA	TRBV10-3	TRBJ1-2	CAISLGTWDRGNYGYTF	TGTGCCATCAGTCTTGGGACCTGGGACAGGGGGAACTATGGCTACACCTTC
NA	NA	TRBV6-1	TRBJ1-1	CASSEMVRLNTEAFF	TGTGCCAGCAGTGAAATGGTAAGGCTGAACACTGAAGCTTTCTTT
NA	NA	TRBV18	TRBJ2-5	CASRFWYQETQYF	TGTGCCAGCCGATTTTGGTACCAAGAGACCCAGTACTTC
NA	NA	TRBV28	TRBJ1-2	CASSLILGHRTEGYTF	TGTGCCAGCAGTTTGATACTGGGACACCGAACAGAGGGCTACACCTTC
NA	NA	TRBV7-6	TRBJ1-1	CASSFGGVNTEAFF	TGTGCCAGCAGCTTCGGGGGGGTGAACACTGAAGCTTTCTTT
TRBD2	NA	TRBV18	TRBJ2-7	CASSPFPSGILSYEQYF	TGTGCCAGCTCACCATTTCCCAGCGGGATTTTGAGCTACGAGCAGTACTTC
NA	NA	TRBV5-4	TRBJ2-7	CASSSGVSNEQYF	TGTGCCAGCAGCTCGGGAGTGTCCAACGAGCAGTACTTC
TRBD2	NA	TRBV28	TRBJ2-1	CASSSLTSGTPWGEQFF	TGTGCCAGCAGTTCCCTGACTAGCGGGACCCCCTGGGGTGAGCAGTTCTTC
TRBD1	NA	TRBV28	TRBJ2-7	CASSLYGQGARYEQYF	TGTGCCAGCAGTCTGTATGGACAGGGGGCGCGGTACGAGCAGTACTTC
TRBD2	NA	TRBV5-1	TRBJ2-7	CASSFRTSGSYEQYF	TGCGCCAGCAGCTTCCGGACTAGCGGCTCCTACGAGCAGTACTTC
NA	NA	TRBV18	TRBJ2-7	CASSPPGREVQEQYF	TGTGCCAGCTCACCACCGGGCAGGGAGGTTCAGGAGCAGTACTTC
NA	NA	TRBV7-2	TRBJ2-7	CASSPGHSSYEQYF	TGTGCCAGCAGCCCGGGACACAGCTCCTACGAGCAGTACTTC
NA	NA	TRBV5-1	TRBJ2-7	CASSLAAWIFHEQYF	TGCGCCAGCAGCTTGGCGGCGTGGATTTTCCACGAGCAGTACTTC
NA	NA	TRBV6-5	TRBJ2-7	CASLASGPMTYEQYF	TGTGCCAGCCTTGCATCGGGACCGATGACCTACGAGCAGTACTTC
NA	NA	TRBV6-1	TRBJ1-5	CASSRPGDGNQPQHF	TGTGCCAGCAGTAGGCCAGGGGATGGCAATCAGCCCCAGCATTTT
TRBD2	NA	TRBV6-5	TRBJ2-7	CASSYSGTNTYEQYF	TGTGCCAGCAGTTACAGCGGGACGAATACCTACGAGCAGTACTTC
NA	NA	TRBV7-9	TRBJ2-4	CASSLGGTPTRNIQYF	TGTGCCAGCAGCTTAGGGGGGACACCCACAAGAAACATTCAGTACTTC
NA	once	TRBV2	TRBJ1-1	CASNANEQHLEAFF	TGTGCCAGCAACGCGAATGAGCAGCACCTCGAAGCTTTCTTT
TRBD1	NA	TRBV5-1	TRBJ1-1	CASSPTGADTEAFF	TGCGCCAGCAGCCCCACAGGGGCAGACACTGAAGCTTTCTTT
TRBD2	NA	TRBV27	TRBJ2-7	CASSLMREGYEQYF	TGTGCCAGCAGTTTAATGCGGGAGGGGTATGAGCAGTACTTC
NA	NA	TRBV14	TRBJ2-7	CASSQEFDSYEQYF	TGTGCCAGCAGCCAAGAGTTCGACAGCTACGAGCAGTACTTC
NA	NA	TRBV7-3	TRBJ2-2	CASSPQVTGELFF	TGTGCCAGCAGCCCTCAAGTAACCGGGGAGCTGTTTTTT
NA	NA	TRBV28	TRBJ1-2	CASSLRTDPYYGYTF	TGTGCCAGCAGTCTTAGGACGGACCCCTACTATGGCTACACCTTC
TRBD2	NA	TRBV5-6	TRBJ2-7	CASSLGTSGSPEKQYF	TGTGCCAGCAGCTTAGGCACTAGCGGGAGTCCGGAGAAACAGTACTTC
TRBD2	NA	TRBV5-4	TRBJ2-2	CASSPSPGDYNTGELFF	TGTGCCAGCAGCCCTTCTCCCGGGGACTATAACACCGGGGAGCTGTTTTTT
NA	NA	TRBV10-3	TRBJ1-3	CAISEPHLGSGNTIYF	TGTGCCATCAGTGAGCCACACCTGGGCTCTGGAAACACCATATATTTT
TRBD2	NA	TRBV6-1	TRBJ2-7	CASSETSGSSYEQYF	TGTGCCAGCAGCGAAACTAGCGGGAGTTCCTACGAGCAGTACTTC
TRBD1	once	TRBV5-4	TRBJ2-6	CASSLVFVRGISGANVLTF	TGTGCCAGCAGCTTGGTGTTCGTCAGGGGGATTTCTGGGGCCAACGTCCTGACTTTC
NA	NA	TRBV5-4	TRBJ1-1	CASSQGGKRTEAFF	TGTGCCAGCAGCCAGGGAGGGAAGAGGACTGAAGCTTTCTTT